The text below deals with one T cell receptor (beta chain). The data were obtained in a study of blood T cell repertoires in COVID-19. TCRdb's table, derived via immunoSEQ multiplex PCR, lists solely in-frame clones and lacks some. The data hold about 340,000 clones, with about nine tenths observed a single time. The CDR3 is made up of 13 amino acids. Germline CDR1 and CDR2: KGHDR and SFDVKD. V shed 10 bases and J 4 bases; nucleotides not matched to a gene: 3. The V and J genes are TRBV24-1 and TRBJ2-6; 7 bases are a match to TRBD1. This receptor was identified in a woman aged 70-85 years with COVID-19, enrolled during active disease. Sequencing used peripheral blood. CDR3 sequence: CATQGVGANVLTF. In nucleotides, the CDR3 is TGTGCCACTCAGGGGGTAGGGGCCAACGTCCTGACTTTC.